Listed here are 22 T cell receptor beta chains from one sample, sequenced in a study of blood T cell repertoires in COVID-19. Profiled with immunoSEQ multiplex PCR; TCRdb holds only in-frame clones, not every one. The top ten clones hold 7.5% to 10% of a sample with hundreds of thousands of clones, roughly 80% of them seen once. The material sequenced was peripheral blood. All receptors derive from a man older than 75 with acute or convalescent COVID-19.

CDR3 DNA sequence: TGTGCCACCAGCAGAGTGACTAGCGGGAGAGGCTACAATGAGCAGTTCTTC. It codes for CATSRVTSGRGYNEQFF. The chain joins TRBV15 to TRBJ2-1; 12 bases fit TRBD2. Per germline, CDR1 LNHNV and CDR2 YYDKDF (reference sequence). V shed 1 base, J shed 3 bases, and the junction held 4 bases outside the gene matches. The CDR3 is made up of 17 amino acids.

This chain uses TRBV6-5 with TRBJ2-2; TRBD2 is a possible D gene (5 bases). V dropped 4 bases and J dropped 4 bases, with 7 bases sitting between them. CDR1 is MNHEY, CDR2 SVGAGI, per germline. The length of the CDR3 is 13 residues. CDR3: CASSLGSTGELFF. Here the CDR3 DNA reads TGTGCCAGCAGTTTGGGGAGCACCGGGGAGCTGTTTTTT.

V gene TRBV6-5 combines with J gene TRBJ1-1; D is undetermined. Germline-derived CDR1 and CDR2 are MNHEY and SVGAGI. The V gene lost 0 bases and the J gene lost 8 bases, with 7 bases spanning the gap. The CDR3 is 12 residues long. CDR3 region: CASSYSMREAFF. The DNA for the CDR3 is TGTGCCAGCAGTTACTCGATGAGGGAAGCTTTCTTT.

The chain carries TRBV7-8 and TRBJ1-2; D is undetermined. With 2 bases removed from V and 4 bases from J, the gap between germline ends came to 14 bases. Germline V gene lookup returns CDR1 SGHVS and CDR2 FQNEAQ. The CDR3 sequence is 15 residues long. CDR3 DNA: TGTGCCAGCAGCTTAAGAGGACTGCCTAGCTATGGCTACACCTTC. It specifies CASSLRGLPSYGYTF.

The CDR3 DNA reads TGCGCCAGCAGCTTGGGGGCTACAGGGGGTACACTCGCCCTGGTTGGCTACACCTTC. It encodes CASSLGATGGTLALVGYTF. The chain couples TRBV5-1 to TRBJ1-2; 8 bases match TRBD1. Looked up from germline, CDR1 is SGHRS and CDR2 is YFSETQ. Losses at the gene ends were 0 bases for V and 7 bases for J; bases not matched to a gene: 20. CDR3 size: 19 residues.

The chain employs TRBV25-1 and TRBJ1-4; perhaps TRBD1 as D (6 bases). The CDR3 is made up of 15 amino acids. Germline CDR1 reads MGHDK; CDR2 reads SYGVNS. V was pared by 6 bases and J by 6 bases, with 17 bases between. CDR3 in amino acids: CASSGAGTSHEKLFF. The CDR3 region has the DNA TGTGCCAGCAGCGGAGCCGGGACAAGCCATGAAAAACTGTTTTTT.

The CDR3 reads CASSQQGSGRWGYEQYF. The CDR3 bases are TGTGCCAGCAGCCAACAAGGAAGCGGGAGATGGGGATACGAGCAGTACTTC. The genes are TRBV3-1 (or the pseudogene TRBV3-2) and TRBJ2-7; 8 bases match TRBD2. Germline V gives CDR1 LGHDT, CDR2 YNNKEL (reference sequence). The CDR3 is 17 residues long. With V trimmed by 2 bases and J by 4 bases, 13 bases remained unmatched.

There are a few counts of this clone. At the DNA level, this CDR3 is encoded by other sequences in the same sample as well. This CDR3 reads CASSLGGPPWGYTF. CDR3 nucleotide sequence: TGTGCCAGCAGCTTGGGGGGACCCCCGTGGGGCTACACCTTC. This rearrangement joins TRBV7-9 to TRBJ1-2; maybe TRBD1 (5 bases). This CDR3 has 14 amino acids. Germline V gene data show CDR1 as SEHNR and CDR2 as FQNEAQ (reference sequence). V lost 3 bases, J lost 8 bases, and 16 bases lay in between. Variable domain in full (rest from reference TRBV7-9 and TRBJ1-2): DTGVSQNPRHKITKRGQNVTFRCDPISEHNRLYWYRQTLGQGPEFLTYFQNEAQLEKSRLLSDRFSAERPKGSFSTLEIQRTEQGDSAMYLCASSLGGPPWGYTFGSGTRLTVV.

The chain links TRBV5-1 to TRBJ2-7; the match to TRBD2 covers 7 bases. V lost 0 bases to trimming and J lost 7 bases; unmatched junction nucleotides: 7. This CDR3 is 14 amino acids long. CDR1 and CDR2 from the germline V gene are SGHRS and YFSETQ. The CDR3 here is CASSLGRDYGEQYF. The DNA for the CDR3 is TGCGCCAGCAGCTTGGGAAGGGACTACGGAGAGCAGTACTTC. Variable domain in full (rest from reference TRBV5-1 and TRBJ2-7): KAGVTQTPRYLIKTRGQQVTLSCSPISGHRSVSWYQQTPGQGLQFLFEYFSETQRNKGNFPGRFSGRQFSNSRSEMNVSTLELGDSALYLCASSLGRDYGEQYFGPGTRLTVT.

Worth noting for this clone: Additional DNA sequences in this sample encode the identical CDR3. DNA for the CDR3: TGTGCCAGCAGTCAAACAGGGTATGGCTACACCTTC. This encodes CASSQTGYGYTF. The rearrangement uses TRBV12-3 or TRBV12-4 and TRBJ1-2; perhaps TRBD1 as D (6 bases). V was cut by 5 bases and J by 5 bases, with 9 bases left in between. The CDR3 is 12 residues long.

The V call is TRBV9, the J call TRBJ2-1; D is unclear. The CDR3 has 14 amino acids. The germline V and J ends were trimmed by 0 bases and 6 bases, with 10 bases remaining between them. Germline V lookup: CDR1 SGDLS, CDR2 YYNGEE. CDR3 DNA: TGTGCCAGCAGCGTAGGGCACTCAGGCAATGAGCAGTTCTTC. Translating gives CASSVGHSGNEQFF.

The chain uses TRBV28 and TRBJ1-1; unclear D gene. CDR1 is MDHEN, CDR2 SYDVKM, per germline. CDR3 length equals 13 residues. V shed 1 base and J shed 4 bases, with 7 bases lying between them. CDR3 bases: TGTGCCAGCAGTTTATCTCTAATCACTGAAGCTTTCTTT. This gives the protein CASSLSLITEAFF.

DNA for the CDR3: TGCGCCAGCAGCTTGGGACAGGGGGCGTTCAGCTATGGCTACACCTTC. Protein sequence: CASSLGQGAFSYGYTF. The V and J genes are TRBV5-1 and TRBJ1-2, with TRBD1 identical over 10 bases. Germline V gene sequence: CDR1 SGHRS, CDR2 YFSETQ. Trimming at V came to 0 bases and at J to 4 bases, leaving 6 bases not matched to a gene. The CDR3 covers 16 residues.

This sequence joins TRBV9 and TRBJ1-2; D is perhaps TRBD1 (6 bases). V lost 0 bases and J 4 bases, leaving 13 bases between the germline ends. The CDR3 is 15 amino acids. Germline CDR1 SGDLS, CDR2 YYNGEE. DNA for the CDR3: TGTGCCAGCAGCGTAGCGGCTACAGGGTCCTATGGCTACACCTTC. Protein sequence: CASSVAATGSYGYTF.

The J gene is TRBJ1-1, the V gene TRBV7-2, with D possibly being TRBD1 (5 bases). Trimming stripped 1 base from V and 3 bases from J, with 18 bases between. The CDR3 totals 17 residues. Germline values: CDR1 SGHTA, CDR2 FQGNSA. The CDR3 sequence: CASSLVAGLRWDTEAFF. The CDR3 DNA is TGTGCCAGCAGCTTAGTCGCAGGGCTCCGGTGGGACACTGAAGCTTTCTTT.

V and J are TRBV7-9 and TRBJ2-7; D is unresolved. CDR1 is SEHNR and CDR2 is FQNEAQ in the germline V gene (reference sequence). The germline V and J ends were trimmed by 1 base and 4 bases, with 8 bases remaining between them. This CDR3 spans 13 amino acids. The CDR3 nucleotides are TGTGCCAGCAGCTTAGTGGGCCCTTACGAGCAGTACTTC. This sequence encodes CASSLVGPYEQYF.

The chain employs TRBV19 and TRBJ1-5, with D tentatively TRBD1 (6 bases). The ends were cut back, 3 bases at V and 1 base at J, with 19 bases in the middle. Germline CDR1 reads LNHDA; CDR2 reads SQIVND (reference sequence). This CDR3 is built from 18 residues. CDR3 loop: CASSIGRGFELSNQPQHF. CDR3 coding DNA: TGTGCCAGTAGTATTGGCAGGGGATTTGAGTTGAGCAATCAGCCCCAGCATTTT.

The chain couples TRBV19 to TRBJ2-2, with a possible D match to TRBD1 (6 bases). Trimming shortened V by 8 bases and J by 4 bases, and 11 bases separated the two germline ends. The CDR3 consists of 13 residues. CDR1 and CDR2 (germline): LNHDA, SQIVND (reference sequence). The CDR3 protein is CASPNRATGELFF. CDR3 sequence (DNA): TGTGCCAGTCCTAACAGGGCCACCGGGGAGCTGTTTTTT. The variable domain in full, with the rest retrieved from reference TRBV19 and TRBJ2-2, is DGGITQSPKYLFRKEGQNVTLSCEQNLNHDAMYWYRQDPGQGLRLIYYSQIVNDFQKGDIAEGYSVSREKKESFPLTVTSAQKNPTAFYLCASPNRATGELFFGEGSRLTVL.

The chain carries TRBV5-4 and TRBJ2-3; a possible D gene is TRBD2 (5 bases). CDR1 is SGHNT, CDR2 YYREEE, per germline (reference sequence). This CDR3 is built from 16 residues. V lost 3 bases, J lost 0 bases, and 14 bases lay in between. This CDR3 is CASSWVPGTSTDTQYF. The DNA for the CDR3 is TGTGCCAGCAGCTGGGTTCCGGGAACTAGCACAGATACGCAGTATTTT.

This rearrangement joins TRBV7-2 to TRBJ2-1; weak D call: TRBD2 (6 bases). This CDR3 is 14 amino acids long. V lost 1 base and J 6 bases, leaving 10 bases between the germline ends. CDR1 and CDR2 (germline): SGHTA, FQGNSA. Written as DNA, the CDR3 is TGTGCCAGCAGCTTAGGGCTAGCGCTCAATGAGCAGTTCTTC. It encodes CASSLGLALNEQFF.

The chain combines TRBV12-3 or TRBV12-4 with TRBJ1-4, with D uncertain. The CDR3 has 13 amino acids. V was clipped by 6 bases and J by 3 bases, with 8 bases between them. The CDR3 sequence: CASRPPANEKLFF. The CDR3 DNA sequence: TGTGCCAGCAGACCGCCAGCTAATGAAAAACTGTTTTTT.

V gene TRBV14 combines with J gene TRBJ2-2; D remains unclear. V lost 3 bases and J 5 bases, leaving 10 bases between the germline ends. This CDR3 is 14 amino acids long. Germline CDR1 is SGHDN and CDR2 is FVKESK. CDR3 residues: CASSHEGGTGELFF. The DNA for the CDR3 is TGTGCCAGCAGCCACGAAGGCGGAACCGGGGAGCTGTTTTTT.